This TCR beta chain was obtained from a study of shared clonotypes between healthy human individuals. A word on this clone: What it binds is unknown.

Repertoires were generated with immunoSEQ multiplex PCR, while TCRdb's copy carries only in-frame clones and drops some. This sample carries about 610,000 clones, around 97% of them seen once, and the ten largest clones take 0.045% to 0.07%. This CDR3 is 14 amino acids long. The V and J ends lost 5 bases and 2 bases respectively, with 11 bases between them. Germline V gene sequence: CDR1 SGHAT, CDR2 FQNNGV. Notes on the study in general: Incomplete sequencing of sorted subsets was indicated by rarefaction despite large depth. Exclusively blood specimens were collected; tissue repertoires likely differ. The represented genetic and exposure-history diversity was limited by the small number of donors.

The specimen sequenced was naive CD4+ T cells sorted from blood. The subset denotes: CD45RA+ positively selected. This clonotype was obtained from a woman in her twenties or thirties in good health. J is TRBJ2-3 and V is TRBV11-2; D is unresolved. CDR3 loop: CASSLLLSTDTQYF. CDR3 nucleotide sequence: TGTGCCAGCAGCCTACTCCTTTCCACAGATACGCAGTATTTT.